This T cell receptor (beta chain) was profiled in a study of blood T cell repertoires in COVID-19. Whole-study context: Acute and convalescent COVID-19 specimens originated in the United States, Italy and Spain. Nucleic acid was either cDNA or gDNA, and it came from T cells, B-cell-depleted T cells, or PBMCs.

In Seattle, patients joined the study during active infection and were tracked longitudinally. Per the original data handling: From reference gene primer amplification, estimates of nucleated cell counts were derived. TCRdb keeps only in-frame clones here, not all; method: immunoSEQ multiplex PCR. That table gives V, J and clone size, and the DNA gave D and trimming. The table includes more than 200,000 clones, approximately 90% detected once. V lost 6 bases, J lost 7 bases, and 14 bases stayed unmatched. The germline gives CDR1 SGHRS, CDR2 YFSETQ. The CDR3 contains 15 residues. Input material: peripheral blood. The source of this sequence is a woman aged 50 to 65 with COVID-19, enrolled during active disease. The V and J genes are TRBV5-1 and TRBJ1-2; TRBD1 matches 8 bases. DNA for the CDR3: TGCGCCAGCAACACCGACGGACAGGGAGCGGCTGGCTACACCTTC. Protein sequence: CASNTDGQGAAGYTF.